This T cell receptor (beta chain) was recorded in a study of OX40 agonist ivuxolimab in advanced cancers. The overall study: Six ivuxolimab dose levels, 0.01 to 10 mg/kg, were given intravenously every 2 weeks.

With respect to this clone: Antigen: not known.

Assay: immunoSEQ multiplex PCR; the TCRdb copy retains only in-frame clones and omits some. The sample shows 35,000 to 45,000 clones, over 80% of them seen only once. V shed 2 bases and J shed 12 bases, with 11 bases lying between them. This CDR3 is built from 11 residues. The germline CDR1 and CDR2 sequences are SQVTM and ANQGSEA. Study-wide results and caveats: Expanded clones tended on average to be more numerous among CD8+ T cells than CD4+.

The material was CD4+ or CD8+ T cells sorted from blood, obtained in a trial of the OX40 agonist ivuxolimab. The chain combines TRBV29-1 with TRBJ2-1, with a weak D call TRBD1 (6 bases). The sequence was obtained from an adult with an advanced solid tumor such as melanoma, head and neck, liver or kidney cancer. The CDR3 DNA is TGCAGCGTTGAAAGGGGGATTGGGCAGTTCTTC. It is translated as CSVERGIGQFF.